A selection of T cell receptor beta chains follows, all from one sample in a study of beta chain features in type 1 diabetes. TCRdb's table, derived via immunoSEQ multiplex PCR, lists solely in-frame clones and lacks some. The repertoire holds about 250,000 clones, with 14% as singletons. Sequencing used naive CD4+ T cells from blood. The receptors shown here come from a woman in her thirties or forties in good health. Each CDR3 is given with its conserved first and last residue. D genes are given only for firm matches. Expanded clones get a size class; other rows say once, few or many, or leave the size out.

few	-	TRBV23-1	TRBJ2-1	TGCGCCAGCAGTCAACCACATAAACTATTAGGGGGAACGGGGGGCTCTCGTCAGTTCTTC	CASSQPHKLLGGTGGSRQFF
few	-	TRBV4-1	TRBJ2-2	TGCGCCAGCAGCCCCACAGGGAGGGCCGGGGAGCTGTTTTTT	CASSPTGRAGELFF
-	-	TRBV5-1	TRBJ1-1	TGCGCCAGCAGCTTGGGGGGCGTAAACACTGAAGCTTTCTTT	CASSLGGVNTEAFF
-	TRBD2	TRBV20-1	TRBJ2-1	TGCAGTGCTAGCGGGGGGGTTGAGCAGTTCTTC	CSASGGVEQFF
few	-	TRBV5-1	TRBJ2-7	TGCGCCAGCAGAGTAGGAGGGCAAGAGCAGTACTTC	CASRVGGQEQYF
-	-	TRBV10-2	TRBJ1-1	TGCGCCAGCAGACAGGCGAACACTGAAGCTTTCTTT	CASRQANTEAFF
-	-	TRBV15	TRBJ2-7	TGTGCCACCAGCAGGGAACAGGGTTCCAGGTACGAGCAGTACTTC	CATSREQGSRYEQYF
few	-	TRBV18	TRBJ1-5	TGTGCCAGCTCACCAGAGGAAGATCAGCCCCAGCATTTT	CASSPEEDQPQHF
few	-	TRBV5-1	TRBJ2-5	TGCGCCAGCAGCTTGGAGGGGGTCGGAGAGACCCAGTACTTC	CASSLEGVGETQYF
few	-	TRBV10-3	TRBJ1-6	TGTGCCATCAGCCCCTCGACAAGCCGCGCCCTCCACTTT	CAISPSTSRALHF
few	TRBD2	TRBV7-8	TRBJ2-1	TGTGCCAGCAGCCCCCTGGGGACTAGCGGCGAGCAGTTCTTC	CASSPLGTSGEQFF
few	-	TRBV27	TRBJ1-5	TGTGCCAGCAGTTTGTATTACGACTCTAATCAGCCCCAGCATTTT	CASSLYYDSNQPQHF
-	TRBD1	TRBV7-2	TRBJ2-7	TGTGCCAGCAGCTTAGCGGGGGGACAGGGTTACGAGCAGTACTTC	CASSLAGGQGYEQYF
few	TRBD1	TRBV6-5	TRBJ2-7	TGTGCCAGCTCGGACAGGGTTTCCTACGAGCAGTACTTC	CASSDRVSYEQYF
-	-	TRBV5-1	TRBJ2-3	TGCGCCAGCAGCACAGCGGAGGGTGCTTCTAATACGCAGTATTTT	CASSTAEGASNTQYF
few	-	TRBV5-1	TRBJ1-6	TGCGCCAGCAGCCCCCGTAGAGGGGAGGATGGGACACCCCTCCACTTT	CASSPRRGEDGTPLHF
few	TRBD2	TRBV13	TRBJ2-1	TGTGCCAGCAGCTATAGCGGGGGGGCGATGAATGAGCAGTTCTTC	CASSYSGGAMNEQFF
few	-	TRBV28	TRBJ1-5	TGTGCCAGCAGCGGAGGTTGGTCGGTAAATCAGCCCCAGCATTTT	CASSGGWSVNQPQHF
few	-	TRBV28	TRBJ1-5	TGTGCCAGCAGTTTGGACAGAATCGATCAGCCCCAGCATTTT	CASSLDRIDQPQHF
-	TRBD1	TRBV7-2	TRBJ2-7	TGTGCCAGCAGCTTAGTACAGGGGGCTGGCGAGCAGTACTTC	CASSLVQGAGEQYF
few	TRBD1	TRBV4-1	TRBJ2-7	TGCGCCAGCAGCCAATGGGGGACAGGGCTCAGCGAGCAGTACTTC	CASSQWGTGLSEQYF
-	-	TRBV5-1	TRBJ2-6	TGCGCCAGCAGCTTCGAGGGGGCCAACGTCCTGACTTTC	CASSFEGANVLTF
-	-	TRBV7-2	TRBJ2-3	TGTGCCAGCAGCTCGAGGGGCCAGGGGACAGATACGCAGTATTTT	CASSSRGQGTDTQYF
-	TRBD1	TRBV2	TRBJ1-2	TGTGCCAGCAGTGAAGGCGGCAGGGGGAATAACTATGGCTACACCTTC	CASSEGGRGNNYGYTF
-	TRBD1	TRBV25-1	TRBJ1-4	TGTGCCAGCAGTGAGCCGGGACAGAGTAATGAAAAACTGTTTTTT	CASSEPGQSNEKLFF
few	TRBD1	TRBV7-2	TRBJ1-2	TGTGCCAGCAGCTTTGACCAGGGGGCGTATGGCTACACCTTC	CASSFDQGAYGYTF
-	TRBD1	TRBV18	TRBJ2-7	TGTGCCAGCTCGCCATTACGGACAGGGAGCCACGAGCAGTACTTC	CASSPLRTGSHEQYF
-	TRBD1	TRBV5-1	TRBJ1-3	TGCGCCAGCAGCTTGACCGGGACAGGGATAGGGGTCTCCTCTGGAAACACCATATATTTT	CASSLTGTGIGVSSGNTIYF
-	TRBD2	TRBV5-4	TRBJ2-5	TGTGCCAGCAGCACCCGACTAGCGAGAGAGACCCAGTACTTC	CASSTRLARETQYF
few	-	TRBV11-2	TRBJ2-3	TGTGCCAGCAGCTCAGGCTTCACAGATACGCAGTATTTT	CASSSGFTDTQYF
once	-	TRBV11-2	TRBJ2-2	TGTGCCAGCAGCTCCAAGATAGGGGTCGCGAACACCGGGGAGCTGTTTTTT	CASSSKIGVANTGELFF
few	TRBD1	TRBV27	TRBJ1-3	TGTGCCAGCAGTTTCGATCCAGGGGGCTCTGGAAACACCATATATTTT	CASSFDPGGSGNTIYF
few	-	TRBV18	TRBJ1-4	TGTGCCAGCTCACCGAGGGACACCAATGAAAAACTGTTTTTT	CASSPRDTNEKLFF